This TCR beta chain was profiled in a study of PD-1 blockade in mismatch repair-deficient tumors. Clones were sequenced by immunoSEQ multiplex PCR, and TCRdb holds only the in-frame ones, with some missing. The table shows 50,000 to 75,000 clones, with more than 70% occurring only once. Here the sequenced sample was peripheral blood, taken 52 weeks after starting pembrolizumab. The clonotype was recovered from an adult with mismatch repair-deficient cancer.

Written as DNA, the CDR3 is TGTGCCAGCAGCGTAGCTACGGTCCCCGGGGAGACCCAGTACTTC. Amino acids: CASSVATVPGETQYF. The rearrangement joins TRBV9 to TRBJ2-5; D gene unclear. Germline lookup yields CDR1 SGDLS and CDR2 YYNGEE. Trimming took 0 bases from V and 5 from J, leaving 14 bases between them. The CDR3 contains 15 residues. The full variable domain, its missing parts supplied by reference TRBV9 and TRBJ2-5, is DSGVTQTPKHLITATGQRVTLRCSPRSGDLSVYWYQQSLDQGLQFLIQYYNGEERAKGNILERFSAQQFPDLHSELNLSSLELGDSALYFCASSVATVPGETQYFGPGTRLLVL.